The next 10 T cell receptor beta chains were all read from a single sample in a study of cytomegalovirus exposure and HLA in healthy donors. PCR involved 60 Vbeta and 13 Jbeta primers. Assay: immunoSEQ multiplex PCR; the TCRdb copy retains only in-frame clones and omits some. The table has roughly 100,000 clones, 76% seen once. The sample taken for sequencing was PBMCs. These receptors were obtained from a woman younger than 35 in good health and CMV-seropositive.

The V call is TRBV12-5, the J call TRBJ2-1; D is uncertain. The CDR3 is 17 amino acids. The germline CDR1 and CDR2 sequences are LGHNT and FRNRAP. V lost 1 base and J 5 bases, leaving 18 bases between the germline ends. CDR3 sequence reads: CASGLGFGSRFDNEQFF. CDR3 nucleotides: TGTGCTAGTGGTTTGGGGTTTGGCTCCCGCTTTGACAATGAGCAGTTCTTC.

The V call is TRBV13, the J call TRBJ2-5, with TRBD2 matching over 8 bases. The CDR3 contains 16 residues. The junction had 8 bases not matched to a gene; V was cut back by 1 base and J by 4 bases. From germline, CDR1 is PRHDT and CDR2 FYEKMQ (reference sequence). Here the CDR3 DNA reads TGTGCCAGCAGCTTAGCCCTAGCGGGTGAGGGAGAGACCCAGTACTTC. Translating it yields CASSLALAGEGETQYF.

This clone was picked up one time. The chain links TRBV28 to TRBJ1-2; 9 bases agree with TRBD1. Trimming removed 4 bases from V and 6 bases from J; junction bases left unmatched: 3. Germline V gene data show CDR1 as MDHEN and CDR2 as SYDVKM. The CDR3 has 13 residues. Here the CDR3 reads CASSSGQGDGYTF. The DNA for the CDR3 is TGTGCCAGCAGTTCGGGACAGGGAGATGGCTACACCTTC.

The chain is built from TRBV6-6 and TRBJ1-1; no definite D call. The CDR3 consists of 12 residues. V lost 0 bases and J lost 11, with 10 bases in between. Per the germline V gene, CDR1 is MNHNY and CDR2 is SVGAGI (reference sequence). The CDR3 DNA sequence: TGTGCCAGCAGTTACTCCGACAATTTTGCTTTCTTT. Protein: CASSYSDNFAFF.

The chain uses TRBV7-2 and TRBJ2-1, with 10 nucleotides matching TRBD2. With 2 bases clipped from V and 5 bases from J, the junction kept 12 bases outside the gene matches. The CDR3 covers 18 residues. The V gene's germline CDR1 is SGHTA and CDR2 FQGNSA. The CDR3 DNA follows: TGTGCCAGCAGCTTACCAATCCCTAGCGGGAGATCCCACAATGAGCAGTTCTTC. This codes for CASSLPIPSGRSHNEQFF.

The chain is built from TRBV30 and TRBJ2-5; TRBD2 is a possible D gene (5 bases). This CDR3 has 14 amino acids. Germline CDR1 is GTSNPN and CDR2 is SVGIG (reference sequence). Between the trimmed V and J ends, which lost 0 bases and 3 bases, there was a span of 11 bases. The CDR3 DNA reads TGTGCCTGGAGTGTCCCCGCCGGGGAAGAGACCCAGTACTTC. Its translation: CAWSVPAGEETQYF.

A word on this clone: The CDR3 carries no conserved terminal phenylalanine or tryptophan, so it likely arises from a read error. This chain joins TRBV30 and TRBJ1-2; TRBD1 might be the D (6 bases). CDR1 is GTSNPN, CDR2 SVGIG, per germline (reference sequence). V was trimmed by 1 base and J by 4 bases, leaving 10 bases between them. This CDR3 region has 13 residues. The CDR3: CAWSDGTSYGYTV. In DNA, the CDR3 is TGTGCCTGGAGTGACGGGACATCCTATGGCTACACCGTC.

Comment on this clone: At the DNA level, this CDR3 is encoded by other sequences in the same sample as well. The chain links TRBV30 to TRBJ2-3; TRBD2 matches at 10 bases. Germline CDR1 is GTSNPN and CDR2 is SVGIG (reference sequence). This CDR3 comprises 18 residues. Trimming removed 0 bases from V and 2 bases from J; junction bases left unmatched: 11. In DNA form, the CDR3 reads TGTGCCTGGAGTGTACTTAGGACTAGCGGAACCTCCACAGATACGCAGTATTTT. Translating it yields CAWSVLRTSGTSTDTQYF.

Concerning this clone: In the same sample, other DNA sequences code for this CDR3. V and J are TRBV7-9 and TRBJ2-1, with 11 nucleotides matching TRBD2. The V gene's germline CDR1 is SEHNR and CDR2 FQNEAQ (reference sequence). The J segment lost 4 bases and the V segment lost 5 bases, leaving 1 base of the junction unmatched. This CDR3 is built from 14 residues. The CDR3 coding sequence is TGTGCCAGCAGCCGACTAGCGGGATACAATGAGCAGTTCTTC. Its translation: CASSRLAGYNEQFF. The entire variable domain, with the rest obtained from reference TRBV7-9 and TRBJ2-1, is as follows: DTGVSQNPRHKITKRGQNVTFRCDPISEHNRLYWYRQTLGQGPEFLTYFQNEAQLEKSRLLSDRFSAERPKGSFSTLEIQRTEQGDSAMYLCASSRLAGYNEQFFGPGTRLTVL.

This clone was seen more than once but under ten times. This rearrangement joins TRBV4-1 to TRBJ2-3; 9 bases match TRBD2. Germline CDR1 is MGHRA and CDR2 is YSYEKL. J gave up 6 bases and V 8 bases, and 15 bases lay outside the gene matches. This CDR3 is 16 amino acids long. The CDR3 DNA reads TGCGCCAGCGCTAGCGGGACATTCTCCGCTCCGGATACGCAGTATTTT. It translates to CASASGTFSAPDTQYF.